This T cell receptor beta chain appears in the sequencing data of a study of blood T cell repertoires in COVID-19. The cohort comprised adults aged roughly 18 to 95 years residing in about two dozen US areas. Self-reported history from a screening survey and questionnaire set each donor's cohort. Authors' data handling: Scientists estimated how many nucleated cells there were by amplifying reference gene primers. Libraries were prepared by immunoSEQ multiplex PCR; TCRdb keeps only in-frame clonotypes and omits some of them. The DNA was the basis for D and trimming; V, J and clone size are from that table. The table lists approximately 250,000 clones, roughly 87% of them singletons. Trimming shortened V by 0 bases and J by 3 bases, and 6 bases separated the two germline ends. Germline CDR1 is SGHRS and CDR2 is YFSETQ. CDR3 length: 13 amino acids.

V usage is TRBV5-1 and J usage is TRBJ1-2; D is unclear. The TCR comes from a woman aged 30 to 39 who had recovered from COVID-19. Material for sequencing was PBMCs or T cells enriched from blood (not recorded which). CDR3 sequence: CASSLGGDYGYTF. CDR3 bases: TGCGCCAGCAGCTTGGGAGGTGACTATGGCTACACCTTC. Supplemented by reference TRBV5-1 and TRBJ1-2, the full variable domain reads KAGVTQTPRYLIKTRGQQVTLSCSPISGHRSVSWYQQTPGQGLQFLFEYFSETQRNKGNFPGRFSGRQFSNSRSEMNVSTLELGDSALYLCASSLGGDYGYTFGSGTRLTVV.